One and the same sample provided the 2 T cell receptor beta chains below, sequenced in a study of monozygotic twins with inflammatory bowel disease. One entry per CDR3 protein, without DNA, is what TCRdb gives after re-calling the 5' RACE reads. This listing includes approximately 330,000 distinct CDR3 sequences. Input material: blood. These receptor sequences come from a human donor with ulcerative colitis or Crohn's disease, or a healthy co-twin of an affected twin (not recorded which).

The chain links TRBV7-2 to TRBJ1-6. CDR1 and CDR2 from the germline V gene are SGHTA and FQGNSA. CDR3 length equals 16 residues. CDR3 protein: CASSLGELDYNSPLHF.

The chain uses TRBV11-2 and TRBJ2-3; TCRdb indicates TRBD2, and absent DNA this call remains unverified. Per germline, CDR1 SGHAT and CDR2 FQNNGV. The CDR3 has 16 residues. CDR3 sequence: CASSHNSGGAKDTQYF.